A single TCR beta chain is shown here with its context. Lacking the conserved final phenylalanine or tryptophan, this CDR3 likely reflects a read error. CDR1 is MNHNS and CDR2 is SASEGT in the germline V gene. The CDR3 totals 15 residues. The data derive from a study of tumor and adjacent non-tumor tissue in lung cancer. Study as a whole: There were some 11 adenocarcinoma, a couple of squamous cell carcinoma and 1 small cell lung cancer cases.

No cell sorting was done before RNA was extracted from the tissue. More than 3 cm separated this lung sample from the edge of the tumor. The library came from three nested PCR rounds adapted from ARM-PCR protocols. One entry per CDR3 protein results from TCRdb running MiXCR on the multiplex PCR reads. The sample holds about 48,000 distinct CDR3 sequences, 55% to 65% seen once. The source is a woman aged 70-85 years with non-small cell lung cancer. The sample was distant non-tumor lung tissue. The chain couples TRBV6-1 to TRBJ1-5, with 8 bases that match TRBD1. The CDR3 DNA is TGCGCCAGCAGTGAAGCAGACAGGGGCGACCAGCCCCAGCATTAT. Residues: CASSEADRGDQPQHY.